This TCR beta chain derives from a study of regulatory T cells in long-lasting Graves disease. Indicated time point: newly diagnosed GD, antithyroid drugs for less than 3 months. The authors made the TCR library using RNA they extracted from PBMCs. American Thyroid Association guidelines defined Graves' disease diagnosis. Libraries of TCR beta came from iRepertoire HTBI primers plus Arm-PCR of CDR3 regions. Using its own MiXCR run on the multiplex PCR reads, TCRdb lists one record per CDR3 protein. This sample has about 530,000 distinct CDR3 sequences, with 15% to 20% found just once. This clonotype was counted ten times or more. The ends were cut back, 5 bases at V and 1 base at J, with 11 bases in the middle. The length of the CDR3 is 14 residues. This sample also belongs to another study, concerning T cells in Graves' hyperthyroidism and ophthalmopathy. That source reports: The study based diagnoses on clinical symptoms, serum thyroxine and TRAb, thyroid ultrasound and orbital computed tomography.

This sample comprised peripheral blood mononuclear cells (PBMCs), obtained at new diagnosis, from a patient treated with antithyroid drugs. The chain employs TRBV12-3 or TRBV12-4 and TRBJ1-1; perhaps TRBD1 as D (5 bases). The receptor comes from a woman aged 40 to 65 with Graves disease. The CDR3 bases are TGTGCCAGCAGTAAGGGGAGCCGGAACACTGAAGCTTTCTTT. It specifies CASSKGSRNTEAFF.